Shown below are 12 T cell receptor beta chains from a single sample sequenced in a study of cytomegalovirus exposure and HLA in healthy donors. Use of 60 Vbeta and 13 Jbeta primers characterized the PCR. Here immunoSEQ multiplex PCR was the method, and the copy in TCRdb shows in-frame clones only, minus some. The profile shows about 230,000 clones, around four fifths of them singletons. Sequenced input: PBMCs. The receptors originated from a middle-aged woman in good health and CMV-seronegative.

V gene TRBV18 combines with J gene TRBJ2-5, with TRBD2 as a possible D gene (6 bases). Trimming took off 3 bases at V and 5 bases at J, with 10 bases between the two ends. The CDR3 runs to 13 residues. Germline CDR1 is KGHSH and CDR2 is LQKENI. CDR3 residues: CASSPRRGETQYF. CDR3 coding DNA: TGTGCCAGCTCACCGAGGAGGGGTGAGACCCAGTACTTC. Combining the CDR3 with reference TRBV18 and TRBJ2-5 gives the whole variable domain NAGVMQNPRHLVRRRGQEARLRCSPMKGHSHVYWYRQLPEEGLKFMVYLQKENIIDESGMPKERFSAEFPKEGPSILRIQQVVRGDSAAYFCASSPRRGETQYFGPGTRLLVL.

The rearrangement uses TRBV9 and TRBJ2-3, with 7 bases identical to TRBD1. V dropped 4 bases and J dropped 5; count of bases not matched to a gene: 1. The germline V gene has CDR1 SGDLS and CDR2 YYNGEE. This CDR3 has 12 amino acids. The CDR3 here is CASSRQGDTQYF. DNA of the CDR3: TGTGCCAGCAGCAGACAGGGAGATACGCAGTATTTT. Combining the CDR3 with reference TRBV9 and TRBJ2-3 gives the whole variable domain DSGVTQTPKHLITATGQRVTLRCSPRSGDLSVYWYQQSLDQGLQFLIQYYNGEERAKGNILERFSAQQFPDLHSELNLSSLELGDSALYFCASSRQGDTQYFGPGTRLTVL.

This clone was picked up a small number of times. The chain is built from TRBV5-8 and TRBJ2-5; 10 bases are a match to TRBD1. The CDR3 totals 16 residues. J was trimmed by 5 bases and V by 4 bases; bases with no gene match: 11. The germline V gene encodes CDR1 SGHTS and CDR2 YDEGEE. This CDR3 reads CASSAGGQGHRETQYF. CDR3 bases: TGTGCCAGCAGCGCGGGGGGACAGGGGCATCGGGAGACCCAGTACTTC. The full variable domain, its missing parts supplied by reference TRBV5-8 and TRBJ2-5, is EAGVTQSPTHLIKTRGQQATLRCSPISGHTSVYWYQQALGLGLQFLLWYDEGEERNRGNFPPRFSGRQFPNYSSELNVNALELEDSALYLCASSAGGQGHRETQYFGPGTRLLVL.

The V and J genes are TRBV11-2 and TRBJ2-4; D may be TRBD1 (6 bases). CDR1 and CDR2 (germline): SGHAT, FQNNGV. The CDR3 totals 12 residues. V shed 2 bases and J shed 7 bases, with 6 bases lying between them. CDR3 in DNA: TGTGCCAGCAGCTTACAGGGGAACATTCAGTACTTC. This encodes CASSLQGNIQYF.

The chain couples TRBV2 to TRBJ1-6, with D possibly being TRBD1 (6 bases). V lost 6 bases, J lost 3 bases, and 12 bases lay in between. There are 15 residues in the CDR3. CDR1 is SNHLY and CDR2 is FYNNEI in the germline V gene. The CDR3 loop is CASRGGAVYNSPLHF. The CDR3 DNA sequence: TGTGCCAGCAGGGGGGGGGCAGTCTATAATTCACCCCTCCACTTT.

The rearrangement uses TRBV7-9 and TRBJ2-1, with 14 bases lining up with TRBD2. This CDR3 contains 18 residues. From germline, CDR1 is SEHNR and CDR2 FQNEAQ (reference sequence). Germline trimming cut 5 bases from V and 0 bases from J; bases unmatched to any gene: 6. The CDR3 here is CASSGTSGGLSSYNEQFF. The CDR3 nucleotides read TGTGCCAGCAGCGGGACTAGCGGGGGCCTGAGCTCCTACAATGAGCAGTTCTTC.

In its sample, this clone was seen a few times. The CDR3 DNA follows: TGTGCCAGCAGCCAAAGACTAGCGGGGGCCAAGCAGTACTTC. Amino acids: CASSQRLAGAKQYF. The chain employs TRBV5-8 and TRBJ2-7, with 12 nucleotides matching TRBD2. CDR3 size: 14 residues. Germline trimming cut 4 bases from V and 8 bases from J; bases unmatched to any gene: 7. CDR1 and CDR2 from the germline V gene are SGHTS and YDEGEE.

CDR3 nucleotides: TGTGCCAGCAGCGTAGGCCCGGGACAGGACTATGGCTACACCTTC. Amino acid sequence: CASSVGPGQDYGYTF. The V and J genes are TRBV9 and TRBJ1-2, with 8 positions matching TRBD1. The V and J ends lost 0 bases and 3 bases, in that order; junction bases with no gene match: 4. CDR1 is SGDLS and CDR2 is YYNGEE in the germline V gene. The CDR3 consists of 15 residues.

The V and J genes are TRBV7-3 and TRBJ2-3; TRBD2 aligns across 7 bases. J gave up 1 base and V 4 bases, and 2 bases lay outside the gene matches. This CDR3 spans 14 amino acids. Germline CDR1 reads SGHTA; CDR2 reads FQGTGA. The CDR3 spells CASSSAGGTDTQYF. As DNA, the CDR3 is TGTGCCAGCAGCTCCGCGGGGGGCACAGATACGCAGTATTTT.

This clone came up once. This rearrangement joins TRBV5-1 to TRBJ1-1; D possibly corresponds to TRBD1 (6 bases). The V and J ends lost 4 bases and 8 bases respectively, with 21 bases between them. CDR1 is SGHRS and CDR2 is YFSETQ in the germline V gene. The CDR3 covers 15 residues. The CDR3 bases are TGCGCCAGCAGCCCGTCAAGACAGGTTAAAGTCGAAGCTTTCTTT. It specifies CASSPSRQVKVEAFF.

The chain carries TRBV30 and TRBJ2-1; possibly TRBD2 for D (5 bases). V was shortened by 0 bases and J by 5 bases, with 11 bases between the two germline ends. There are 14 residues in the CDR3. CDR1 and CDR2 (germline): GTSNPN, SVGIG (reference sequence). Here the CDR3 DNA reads TGTGCCTGGAGTGTACGCGGCGGGCACAATGAGCAGTTCTTC. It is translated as CAWSVRGGHNEQFF.

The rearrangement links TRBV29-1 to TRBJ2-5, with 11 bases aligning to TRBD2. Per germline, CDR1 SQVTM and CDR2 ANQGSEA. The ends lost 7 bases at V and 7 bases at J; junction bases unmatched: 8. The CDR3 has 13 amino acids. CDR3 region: CSERLAGIGTQYF. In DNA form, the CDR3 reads TGCAGCGAGCGACTAGCGGGGATTGGGACCCAGTACTTC.